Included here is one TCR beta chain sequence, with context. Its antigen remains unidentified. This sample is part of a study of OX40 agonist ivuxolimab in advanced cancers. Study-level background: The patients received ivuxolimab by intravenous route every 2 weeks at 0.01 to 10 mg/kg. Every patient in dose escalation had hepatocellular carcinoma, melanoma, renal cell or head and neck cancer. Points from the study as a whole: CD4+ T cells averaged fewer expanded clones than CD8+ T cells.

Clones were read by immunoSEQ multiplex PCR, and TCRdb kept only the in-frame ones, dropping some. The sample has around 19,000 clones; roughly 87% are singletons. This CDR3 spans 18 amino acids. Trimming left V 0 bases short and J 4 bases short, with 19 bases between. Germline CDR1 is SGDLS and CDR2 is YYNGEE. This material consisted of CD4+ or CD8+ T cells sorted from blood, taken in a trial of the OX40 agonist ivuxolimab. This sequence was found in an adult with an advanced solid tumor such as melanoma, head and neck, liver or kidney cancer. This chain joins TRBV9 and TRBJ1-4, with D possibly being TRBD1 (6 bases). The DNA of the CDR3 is TGTGCCAGCAGCGTAGGTTTTTCGGAGGGGGAGGTTAATGAAAAACTGTTTTTT. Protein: CASSVGFSEGEVNEKLFF.